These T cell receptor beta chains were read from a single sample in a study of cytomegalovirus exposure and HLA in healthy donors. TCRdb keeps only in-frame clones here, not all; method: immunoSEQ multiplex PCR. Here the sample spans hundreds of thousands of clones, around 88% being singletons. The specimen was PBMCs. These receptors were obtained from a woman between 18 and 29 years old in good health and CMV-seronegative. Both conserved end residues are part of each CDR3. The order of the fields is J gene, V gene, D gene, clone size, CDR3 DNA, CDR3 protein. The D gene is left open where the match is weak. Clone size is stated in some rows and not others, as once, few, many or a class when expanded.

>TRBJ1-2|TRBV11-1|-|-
TGTGCCAGCAGCACAGGGTTTGGCTACACCTTC
CASSTGFGYTF
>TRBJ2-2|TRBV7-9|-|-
TGTGCCAGCAGCTTAGTGGCAGGGGCAAGCACCGGGGAGCTGTTTTTT
CASSLVAGASTGELFF
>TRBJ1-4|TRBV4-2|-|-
TGTGCCAGCAGCGAGCGGCAGGGGATTAATGAAAAACTGTTTTTT
CASSERQGINEKLFF
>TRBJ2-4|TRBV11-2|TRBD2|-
TGTGCCAGCAGCTTAGTGGGACTAGCCCGAAACATTCAGTACTTC
CASSLVGLARNIQYF
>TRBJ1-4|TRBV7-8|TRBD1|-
TGTGCCAGCAGCTTAGCAGGGGGCCTTAATGAAAAACTGTTTTTT
CASSLAGGLNEKLFF
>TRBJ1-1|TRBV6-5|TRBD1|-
TGTGCCAGCAGTTACTCTAGGTCAGGGGGATGGTCTGAAGCTTTCTTT
CASSYSRSGGWSEAFF
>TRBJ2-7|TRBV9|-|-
TGTGCCAGCAGCGTAGGGGCGACAAGGAACTACGAGCAGTACTTC
CASSVGATRNYEQYF
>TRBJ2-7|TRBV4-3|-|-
TGCGCCAGCAGCCGACTACAGGGCTTGTCCTTGAACGAGCAGTACTTC
CASSRLQGLSLNEQYF
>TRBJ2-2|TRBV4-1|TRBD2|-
TGCGCCAGCAGCCGAGCGGGGGTGAACACCGGGGAGCTGTTTTTT
CASSRAGVNTGELFF
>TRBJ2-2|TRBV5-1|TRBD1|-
TGCGCCAGCAGCTCGGGACAGGGGGCGAAGTTGACCGGGGAGCTGTTTTTT
CASSSGQGAKLTGELFF
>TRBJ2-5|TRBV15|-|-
TGTGCCACCAGCAGACAACCAAGAGGGACCCAGTACTTC
CATSRQPRGTQYF
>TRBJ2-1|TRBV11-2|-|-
TGTGCCAGCACAGCAATAGGGAGGTCGTACAATAAGCAGTTCTTC
CASTAIGRSYNKQFF
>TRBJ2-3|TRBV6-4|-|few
TGTGCCAGCAGCGCCCTAGGCGACCCGACTAGCACAGATACGCAGTATTTT
CASSALGDPTSTDTQYF
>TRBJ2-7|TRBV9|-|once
TGTGCCAGCAGCCCGTCCGGGAGATACGAGCAGTACTTC
CASSPSGRYEQYF
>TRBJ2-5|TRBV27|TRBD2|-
TGTGCCAGCAGTGCTTCTAGCGGCAGCCCCACCAAGCAGTACTTC
CASSASSGSPTKQYF
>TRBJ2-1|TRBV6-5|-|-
TGTGCCAGCAGTTACTCGGCGTCCAGGGCCCGGGTCTTC
CASSYSASRARVF
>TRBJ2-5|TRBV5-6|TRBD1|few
TGTGCCAGCACGGTCTGGGCAGGGGGCTTGAAGACCCAGTACTTC
CASTVWAGGLKTQYF
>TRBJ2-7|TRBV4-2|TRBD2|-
TGTGCCAGCAGCCAACCTAGCGGGGGCTACGAGCAGTACTTC
CASSQPSGGYEQYF
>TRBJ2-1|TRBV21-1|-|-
TGTGCCAGCACTAGCGGCCTAAGGTGGAATGAGCAGTTCTTC
CASTSGLRWNEQFF
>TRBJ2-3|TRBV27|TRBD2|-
TGTGCCAGCAGTCCCGGACTAGCGGGAGGTTATACGCAGTATTTT
CASSPGLAGGYTQYF
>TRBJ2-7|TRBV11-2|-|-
TGTGCCAGCAGCAGTAGCTACGAGCAGTACTTC
CASSSSYEQYF
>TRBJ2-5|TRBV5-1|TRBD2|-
TGCGCCAGCAGCTTGGTTCCTAGCGGGGGAGAGACCCAGTACTTC
CASSLVPSGGETQYF
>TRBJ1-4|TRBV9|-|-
TGTGCCAGCAGCGTAGCGGGGGGATCAACTAATGAAAAACTGTTTTTT
CASSVAGGSTNEKLFF
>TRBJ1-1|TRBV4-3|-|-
TGCGCCAGCAGCCAAGTCCCCGGGGGAATAAGCACTGAAGCTTTCTTT
CASSQVPGGISTEAFF
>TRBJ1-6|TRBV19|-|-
TGTGCCAGTAGTACGGAAGGGGGAATAAATTCACCCCTCCACTTT
CASSTEGGINSPLHF
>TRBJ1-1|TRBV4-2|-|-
TGTGCCAGCAGCCAAGAAGTCAGGGCGACTGAAGCTTTCTTT
CASSQEVRATEAFF
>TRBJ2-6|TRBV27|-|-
TGTGCCAGCAGTTTTCGGGGGTTCCTTGCTGGGGCCAACGTCCTGACTTTC
CASSFRGFLAGANVLTF
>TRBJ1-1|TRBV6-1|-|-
TGTGCCAGCAGTGATAGGGCAGGGATGAACACTGAAGCTTTCTTT
CASSDRAGMNTEAFF
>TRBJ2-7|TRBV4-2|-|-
TGTGCCAGCAGCCAAGAGTCACCGGTCTACGAGCAGTACTTC
CASSQESPVYEQYF
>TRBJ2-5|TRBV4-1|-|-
TGCGCCAGCAGCCAAGAGGGCGGGGCGGAGACCCAGTACTTC
CASSQEGGAETQYF
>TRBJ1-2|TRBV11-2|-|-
TGTGCCAGCAGCTTAGAGGGGGGTATAGGCTACACCTTC
CASSLEGGIGYTF
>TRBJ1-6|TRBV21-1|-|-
TGTGCCAGCCACCACCCGGGACAGGATAATTCACCCCTCCACTTT
CASHHPGQDNSPLHF
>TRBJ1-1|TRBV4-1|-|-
TGCGCCAGCAGCCAACCGACTGGGAACACTGAAGCTTTCTTT
CASSQPTGNTEAFF
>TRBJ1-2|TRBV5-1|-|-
TGCGCCAGCAGCCCAAGAGGGGGATCCTATGGCTACACCTTC
CASSPRGGSYGYTF
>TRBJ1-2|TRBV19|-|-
TGTGCCAGTAGTATTGTTGGGGGCGCCGGGCAGGGCTACACCTTC
CASSIVGGAGQGYTF